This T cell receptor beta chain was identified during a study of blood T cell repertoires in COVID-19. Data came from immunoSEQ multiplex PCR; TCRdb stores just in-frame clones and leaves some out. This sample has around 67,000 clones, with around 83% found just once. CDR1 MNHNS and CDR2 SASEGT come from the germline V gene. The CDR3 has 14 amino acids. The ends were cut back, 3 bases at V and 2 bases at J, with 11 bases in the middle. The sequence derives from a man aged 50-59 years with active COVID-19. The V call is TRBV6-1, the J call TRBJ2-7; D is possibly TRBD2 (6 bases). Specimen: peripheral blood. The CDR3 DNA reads TGTGCCAGCAGTGAGAGCGGGTACACCTACGAGCAGTACTTC. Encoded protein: CASSESGYTYEQYF.